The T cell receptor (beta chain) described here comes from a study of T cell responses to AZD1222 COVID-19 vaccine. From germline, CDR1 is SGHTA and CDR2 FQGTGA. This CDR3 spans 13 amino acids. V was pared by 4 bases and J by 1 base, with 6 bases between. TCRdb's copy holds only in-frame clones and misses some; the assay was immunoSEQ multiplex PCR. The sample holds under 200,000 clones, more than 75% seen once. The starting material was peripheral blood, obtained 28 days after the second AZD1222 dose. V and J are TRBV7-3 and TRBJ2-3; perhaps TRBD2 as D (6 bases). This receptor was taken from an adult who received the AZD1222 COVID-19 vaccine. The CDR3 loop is CASSWGGTDTQYF. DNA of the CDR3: TGTGCCAGCAGCTGGGGGGGCACAGATACGCAGTATTTT.